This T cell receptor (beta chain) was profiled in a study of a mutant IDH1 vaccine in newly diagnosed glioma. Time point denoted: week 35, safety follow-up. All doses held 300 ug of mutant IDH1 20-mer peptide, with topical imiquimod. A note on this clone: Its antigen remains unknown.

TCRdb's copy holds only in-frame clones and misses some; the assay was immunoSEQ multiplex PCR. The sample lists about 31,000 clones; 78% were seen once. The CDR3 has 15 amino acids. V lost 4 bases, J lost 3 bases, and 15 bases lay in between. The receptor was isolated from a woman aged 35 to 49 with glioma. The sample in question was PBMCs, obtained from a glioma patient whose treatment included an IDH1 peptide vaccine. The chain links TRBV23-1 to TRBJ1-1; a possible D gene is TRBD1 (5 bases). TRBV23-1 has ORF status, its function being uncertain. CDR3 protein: CASSPRGALDTEAFF. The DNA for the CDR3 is TGCGCCAGCAGTCCCAGAGGGGCGTTGGACACTGAAGCTTTCTTT.